This TCR beta chain was sequenced during a study of T cells after posttransplantation cyclophosphamide. Cyclophosphamide on days +3 and +4 followed busulfan-fludarabine conditioning and a marrow graft. TCRdb's copy holds only in-frame clones and misses some; the assay was immunoSEQ multiplex PCR. The sample contains 5,000 or so clones, over 70% of which appear only once. Study outcomes and limitations: Recipient CMV seropositivity and CMV reactivation strongly tracked TRB clonality. Later post-transplant blood repertoires were often dominated by donor CD8+ memory clones. Blood and skin or GI T cell repertoires showed limited TRB overlap.

Germline V gene data show CDR1 as SGHRS and CDR2 as YFSETQ. Trimming at V came to 2 bases and at J to 4 bases, leaving 11 bases not matched to a gene. The CDR3 runs to 17 residues. As concerns this clone: The antigen remains undetermined.

The sequence came from a male patient aged 45-60 years who received an allogeneic stem cell transplant from a related donor and was CMV-positive. Some of the T cells might come from the graft donor. The rearrangement joins TRBV5-1 to TRBJ2-2; 7 bases line up with TRBD2. The starting material was PBMCs, obtained after allogeneic stem cell transplant with posttransplant cyclophosphamide. CDR3 loop: CASSFWRGSRITGELFF. The CDR3 DNA sequence: TGCGCCAGCAGCTTCTGGCGGGGGAGTCGTATCACCGGGGAGCTGTTTTTT.